This T cell receptor (beta chain) derives from a study of blood T cell repertoires in COVID-19. Overall study context: Italy, Spain and the United States were the sources of the convalescent and acute COVID-19 samples. Sample material is recorded as cDNA or gDNA derived from T cells, B-cell-depleted T cells, or PBMCs.

In the authors' methods: Reference gene primer amplification gave estimated nucleated cell counts. Libraries were prepared by immunoSEQ multiplex PCR; TCRdb keeps only in-frame clonotypes and omits some of them. V, J and clone size reflect that table, while D and trimming were determined from the DNA. The profile shows under 80,000 clones, more than 70% of them singletons. The ends were cut back, 0 bases at V and 1 base at J, with 7 bases in the middle. The CDR3 has 14 residues. Looked up from germline, CDR1 is SGHDT and CDR2 is YYEEEE. This rearrangement joins TRBV5-6 to TRBJ1-1; TRBD1 might be the D (5 bases). Sequencing was done on a sample of peripheral blood. The clonotype comes from a man between 60 and 75 years old with acute or convalescent COVID-19. This CDR3 reads CASSLAGGNTEAFF. DNA of the CDR3: TGTGCCAGCAGCTTGGCCGGGGGGAACACTGAAGCTTTCTTT.